Presented here are 3 T cell receptor beta chains from one specimen sequenced in a study of blood T cell repertoires in COVID-19. The protocol was immunoSEQ multiplex PCR, while the TCRdb copy is restricted to in-frame clones and leaves out a portion. The table records roughly 220,000 clones, 88% of them present only once. The specimen sequenced was PBMCs or T cells enriched from blood (not recorded which). The receptors derive from a woman in her twenties or thirties who had recovered from COVID-19.

This clone was detected only once. The chain combines TRBV11-2 with TRBJ2-3; D unresolved. CDR1 and CDR2 (germline): SGHAT, FQNNGV. The V gene lost 4 bases and the J gene lost 4 bases, with 15 bases spanning the gap. This CDR3 comprises 15 residues. The CDR3 loop reads CASSYGNFAADTQYF. DNA for the CDR3: TGTGCCAGCAGCTACGGTAATTTTGCGGCAGATACGCAGTATTTT.

The chain combines TRBV19 with TRBJ1-3; TRBD1 matches at 7 bases. The CDR3 spans 15 residues. The V segment lost 5 bases and the J segment 0 bases; nucleotides outside the gene matches: 4. Looked up from germline, CDR1 is LNHDA and CDR2 is SQIVND (reference sequence). Here the CDR3 DNA reads TGTGCCAGTAGTTCGGGACAGATCTCTGGAAACACCATATATTTT. Protein product: CASSSGQISGNTIYF.

This rearrangement joins TRBV6-5 to TRBJ2-1, with 8 positions matching TRBD2. This CDR3 region has 16 residues. Unmatched junction bases numbered 2, after V lost 1 base and J lost 0 bases. The V gene's germline CDR1 is MNHEY and CDR2 SVGAGI. The CDR3 here is CASSYYGTSSYNEQFF. The CDR3 DNA is TGTGCCAGCAGTTACTACGGGACTAGCTCCTACAATGAGCAGTTCTTC.